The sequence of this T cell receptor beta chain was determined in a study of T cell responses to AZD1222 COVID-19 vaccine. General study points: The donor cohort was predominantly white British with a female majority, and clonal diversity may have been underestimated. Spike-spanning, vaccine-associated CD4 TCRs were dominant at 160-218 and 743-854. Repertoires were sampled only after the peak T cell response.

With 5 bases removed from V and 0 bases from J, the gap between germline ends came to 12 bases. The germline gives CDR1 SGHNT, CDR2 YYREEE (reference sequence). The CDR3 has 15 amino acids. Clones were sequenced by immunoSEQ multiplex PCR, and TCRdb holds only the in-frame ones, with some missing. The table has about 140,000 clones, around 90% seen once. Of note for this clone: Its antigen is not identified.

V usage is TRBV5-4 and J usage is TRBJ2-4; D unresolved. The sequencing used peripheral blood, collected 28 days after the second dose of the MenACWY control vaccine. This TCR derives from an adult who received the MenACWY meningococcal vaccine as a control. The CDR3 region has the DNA TGTGCCAGCAGTGAAGCCGACCTAGCCAAAAACATTCAGTACTTC. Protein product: CASSEADLAKNIQYF.